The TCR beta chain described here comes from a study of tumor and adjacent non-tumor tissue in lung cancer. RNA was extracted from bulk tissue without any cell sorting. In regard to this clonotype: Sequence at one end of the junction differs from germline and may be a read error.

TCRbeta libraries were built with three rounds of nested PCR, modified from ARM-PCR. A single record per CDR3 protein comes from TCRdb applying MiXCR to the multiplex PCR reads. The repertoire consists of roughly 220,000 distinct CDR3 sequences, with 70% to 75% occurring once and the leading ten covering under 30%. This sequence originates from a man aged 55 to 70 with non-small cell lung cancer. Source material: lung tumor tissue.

The CDR3 sequence: CSARVRGGQCEHFF. In DNA, the CDR3 is TGCAGTGCTAGAGTTCGGGGGGGGCAGTGTGAGCACTTCTTC. The chain joins TRBV20-1 to TRBJ2-1, with TRBD2 matching over 8 bases. CDR3 length: 14 residues. The germline CDR1 and CDR2 sequences are DFQATT and SNEGSKA (reference sequence).